The TCR beta chain under discussion was sequenced for a study of blood T cell repertoires in COVID-19. The germline V gene encodes CDR1 SGHRS and CDR2 YFSETQ. J was trimmed by 0 bases and V by 4 bases; bases with no gene match: 9. The CDR3 has 16 residues. In the original analysis: Nucleated cell number was recorded as an estimate derived from reference gene primer amplification. Sequencing was performed with immunoSEQ multiplex PCR; in TCRdb, only in-frame clones are kept and a portion is missing. Clone size and V and J calls were adopted from that table, with D and trimming inferred from the DNA. The repertoire consists of 200,000 to 250,000 clones, with 89% occurring once and the leading ten covering 6.5%.

What was sequenced was peripheral blood. The source of this sequence is a man aged 55-75 years who had recovered from COVID-19. The V call is TRBV5-1, the J call TRBJ2-7, with 8 positions matching TRBD1. CDR3 sequence reads: CASSKVTGGSSYEQYF. The CDR3 nucleotides read TGCGCCAGCAGCAAGGTAACAGGGGGGAGCTCCTACGAGCAGTACTTC. The full variable domain, its missing parts supplied by reference TRBV5-1 and TRBJ2-7, is KAGVTQTPRYLIKTRGQQVTLSCSPISGHRSVSWYQQTPGQGLQFLFEYFSETQRNKGNFPGRFSGRQFSNSRSEMNVSTLELGDSALYLCASSKVTGGSSYEQYFGPGTRLTVT.